This TCR beta chain was obtained from a study of T cells in Graves' hyperthyroidism and ophthalmopathy. This clonotype showed up just a few times. It was RNA transcripts that yielded the amplified TCR beta CDR3 regions. The HTBI set primed first-round TCR CDR3 RT-PCR. TCRdb re-analysed the multiplex PCR reads in MiXCR, keeping a single row per CDR3 protein. The top ten hold less than 30% of the sample, which has about 500,000 distinct CDR3 sequences, roughly 15% seen once. V was clipped by 1 base and J by 0 bases, with 9 bases between them. Germline CDR1 reads SGHTA; CDR2 reads FQGNSA. There are 16 residues in the CDR3.

The chain is built from TRBV7-2 and TRBJ1-4, with no clear D. The sequence derives from a woman aged 25 to 45 with Graves' ophthalmopathy. The sequencing sample was made of blood. In nucleotides, the CDR3 is TGTGCCAGCAGCTTAGAAAGGATGGCAACTAATGAAAAACTGTTTTTT. Protein sequence: CASSLERMATNEKLFF.